This T cell receptor beta chain is from a study of cytomegalovirus exposure and HLA in healthy donors (TCRdb year 2017). Background for the entire study: According to a later analysis, one platform produced both the roughly 110 validation repertoires and the 670 or so repertoires of the first cohort. The aim of the study was to test whether cataloging public T cell receptors could identify signatures of past pathogen exposure. Along with the approximately 700-subject first cohort, a separate validation cohort of over a hundred different subjects was used. To predict cytomegalovirus infection status, the study brought together high-throughput TCR immunosequencing, statistical association of individual TCRs with disease status, and machine learning.

The study at large found these results: In vitro tests confirmed that a few of the cytomegalovirus-associated TCR beta chains recognize cytomegalovirus antigens. The classifier was reported to diagnose cytomegalovirus status with high specificity and sensitivity in both the original cohort and the validation cohort. In a later analysis, TCRs clustered in the first cohort were found to also tend to co-occur in the 130 or so validation repertoires, with roughly 93% of cluster scores above 0. A later analysis had no HLA typing for the validation cohort, so co-occurrence there was scored across all 130 or so repertoires. Most TCR sequences were observed very rarely across donors, whereas some public TCRs were present in many individuals. The study listed around 160 TCR beta chains as associated with cytomegalovirus. The authors suggested that the approach could potentially be extended to other disease states and immunological phenotypes.

The V and J ends are trimmed by 2 bases and 0 bases, leaving 5 bases between them. Sequences SGHRS (CDR1) and YFSETQ (CDR2) are obtained from the germline V gene. The CDR3, cysteine through phenylalanine, is 13 amino acids long. CDR3 DNA is the only sequence kept; it has 39 bases, read in frame from the first base. About this clone: Its antigen has not been determined. One base away there is no much larger clone; base qualities are not given. At the DNA level, this CDR3 is encoded by other sequences in the same sample as well.

Receptor amplification or capture employed the immunoSEQ multiplex PCR assay. The original pipeline was this. A statistical classification framework was built for diagnosing cytomegalovirus status from the catalog of TCR beta chain sequences. In its TCRdb copy, this immuneACCESS table keeps in-frame sequences only and misses some clones. Where compared with another copy, unresolved V genes explain less than half of these, and the others have no known cause. V, J and clone size are taken as reported in that table, and D and trimming were inferred from the DNA itself. The sample table lists about 250,000 clones, roughly nine tenths of them with a count of one. The ten largest clones capture more than 10% of the sample. Donors formed part of the validation cohort, which comprised 120 or so subjects and was distinct from the first cohort of under 850 subjects.

Recombination linked TRBV5-1 to TRBJ2-5; the D segment cannot be called with confidence. The TCR originated in a man in his late teens or twenties in good health and CMV-seropositive. Sequenced input: PBMCs. The CDR3 region has the sequence CASSLGYQETQYF. The nucleotide sequence is given as TGCGCCAGCAGCTTAGGGTACCAAGAGACCCAGTACTTC. The variable domain in full, with residues beyond the CDR3 obtained from the reference TRBV5-1 and TRBJ2-5 genes, is KAGVTQTPRYLIKTRGQQVTLSCSPISGHRSVSWYQQTPGQGLQFLFEYFSETQRNKGNFPGRFSGRQFSNSRSEMNVSTLELGDSALYLCASSLGYQETQYFGPGTRLLVL.